What follows is one TCR beta chain and its context. The data were obtained in a study of PD-L1 blockade in urothelial cancer. Background on the study: Samples came from 3 weeks, at the second dose, and 6 weeks into treatment. A median of roughly 150,000 T cells was found in the blood samples.

The CDR3 totals 16 residues. Documented time point: peripheral blood 6 weeks after treatment start. Patients suffered from locally advanced or metastatic urothelial carcinoma. TCRdb keeps only in-frame clones here, not all; method: immunoSEQ multiplex PCR. The sample includes fewer than 85,000 clones, approximately 91% seen only once; the top ten take 11%. The rearrangement joins TRBV12-2 to TRBJ1-5. TRBV12-2 corresponds to a pseudogene. Sequenced material: PBMCs, taken around atezolizumab (anti-PD-L1) treatment. The TCR comes from a man aged 60 to 75 with urothelial cancer. The CDR3 reads CASRPRAAWSNQPQHF. The CDR3 DNA reads as TGTGCAAGTCGTCCCCGCGCCGCTTGGAGCAATCAGCCCCAGCATTTT.